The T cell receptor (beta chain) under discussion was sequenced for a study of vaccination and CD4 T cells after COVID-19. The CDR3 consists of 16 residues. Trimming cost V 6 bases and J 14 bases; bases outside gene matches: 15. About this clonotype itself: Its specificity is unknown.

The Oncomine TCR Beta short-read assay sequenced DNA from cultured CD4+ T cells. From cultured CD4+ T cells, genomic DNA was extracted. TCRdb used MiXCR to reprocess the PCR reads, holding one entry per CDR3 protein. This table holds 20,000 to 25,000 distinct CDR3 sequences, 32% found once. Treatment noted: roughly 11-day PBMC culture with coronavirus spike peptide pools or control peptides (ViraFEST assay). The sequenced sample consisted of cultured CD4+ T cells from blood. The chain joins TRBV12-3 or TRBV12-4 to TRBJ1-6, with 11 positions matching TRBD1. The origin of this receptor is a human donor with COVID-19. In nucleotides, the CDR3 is TGTGCCAGCAGCCCAAGGGGACAGGGGGGAGGTTCGGCCCTCCACTTT. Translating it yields CASSPRGQGGGSALHF.